This is a list of T cell receptor beta chains from one sample in a study of CXCR3-negative and CXCR3-positive naive CD8 T cells. TCRdb reworked the 5' RACE reads into one entry per CDR3 protein, no DNA. This listing includes 20,000 to 25,000 distinct CDR3 sequences. The specimen was memory CD8+ T cells from blood. All receptors come from a human donor in good health. Some clones in this sample may be carry-over from other donors' samples. The CDR3 runs from the conserved cysteine through the conserved F or W. Only part of the rows carry a size: once, few, many, or a class if the clone is expanded.

.,TRBV7-9,TRBJ2-7,CASSLARDRGHEQYF
.,TRBV29-1,TRBJ2-7,CSAADPSYEQYF
.,TRBV7-8,TRBJ2-1,CASSLGPRELAGPEEQFF
.,TRBV20-1,TRBJ2-4,CSARDENIQYF
.,TRBV24-1,TRBJ2-2,CATWDGRTGELFF
.,TRBV29-1,TRBJ1-2,CSVEEQGAHGYTF
.,TRBV27,TRBJ2-2,CASNGQGVGELFF
.,TRBV29-1,TRBJ2-7,CSVEMVAGGLDEQYF
.,TRBV6-1,TRBJ2-2,CASRDGQGETGELFF
.,TRBV6-1,TRBJ2-7,CASSAGQAHEQYF
.,TRBV29-1,TRBJ2-7,CSIGQEASYEQYF
.,TRBV20-1,TRBJ2-3,CSARDLRTGGRLDTQYF
.,TRBV2,TRBJ2-7,CASRRATEQYF
.,TRBV6-2/TRBV6-3,TRBJ2-7,CASSNEDTSYEQYF
.,TRBV28,TRBJ1-5,CASSLSWAVNQPQHF
.,TRBV29-1,TRBJ2-7,CSAGGQGAVPYF
.,TRBV29-1,TRBJ2-3,CSVEDGWGGRTDTQYF
.,TRBV6-4,TRBJ1-2,CASSDSVSSGGYTF
.,TRBV5-4,TRBJ1-2,CASSLGTEGGYTF
.,TRBV29-1,TRBJ1-2,CSVEGQKNGYTF
.,TRBV4-2,TRBJ1-1,CASSQGQEYTEAFF
medium-sized,TRBV30,TRBJ2-2,CAIGRRNTGELFF
.,TRBV4-2,TRBJ2-5,CASSRTAGTQETQYF
.,TRBV7-3,TRBJ2-1,CASSVGQGLSYNEQFF
.,TRBV21-1,TRBJ1-4,CASSKGPQGGSATNEKLFF
large,TRBV6-6,TRBJ2-2,CASSVDGNTGELFF
.,TRBV20-1,TRBJ2-3,CSARDQRGAGIDTQYF
.,TRBV6-2/TRBV6-3,TRBJ2-1,CASSRRDNSYNEQFF
.,TRBV6-5,TRBJ1-6,CASSSTSRGHSPLHF
.,TRBV4-3,TRBJ1-2,CASSQDHYGQGDGYTF
.,TRBV12-3/TRBV12-4,TRBJ1-2,CASSLGQAFYTF
medium-sized,TRBV6-4,TRBJ2-2,CASSDSRDPGELFF
.,TRBV7-8,TRBJ2-2,CASSLSDRARNTGELFF
.,TRBV23-1,TRBJ1-4,CASSQSRIPTNEKLFF
.,TRBV6-4,TRBJ2-3,CASSGGGATDTQYF
.,TRBV30,TRBJ2-3,CAWSVGSGGTLDTQYF
medium-sized,TRBV21-1,TRBJ2-5,CASSGQGQETQYF
.,TRBV29-1,TRBJ2-7,CSGRGMYEQYF
medium-sized,TRBV20-1,TRBJ2-5,CSATSSGQETQYF
.,TRBV3-1,TRBJ2-3,CASSPGVNPTDTQYF
.,TRBV20-1,TRBJ2-7,CSARQGGYEQYF
.,TRBV12-3/TRBV12-4,TRBJ2-2,CASKPGLARTGELFF
.,TRBV24-1,TRBJ2-2,CATSDSTLETGELFF
.,TRBV6-5,TRBJ2-7,CASSYSPAAPDYEQYF